The clone carrying this T cell receptor (beta chain) was observed many times. No antigen is known for it. Excluded: other autoimmune disease, uncontrolled infection, pregnancy or lactation. These data come from a study of Graves' ophthalmopathy and Graves' hyperthyroidism. Turning to the study itself: Ophthalmopathy not arising within 18 months of follow-up defined hyperthyroidism as stable. General study findings and limits: Distinction of ophthalmopathy from stable hyperthyroidism by a 13-signature model reached approximately 90% sensitivity and 75% to 83% specificity. Blood repertoires reportedly contained most expanded thyroid clonotypes above 0.001 frequency.

Beta-chain TCR CDR3 regions were amplified from RNA transcripts. After a first-round RT-PCR with HTBI primers, a second-round multiplex PCR was run. TCRdb used MiXCR to reprocess the multiplex PCR reads, holding one entry per CDR3 protein. The data contain around 1,000,000 distinct CDR3 sequences, roughly two fifths of them singletons. This clonotype originated in an adult man with Graves' hyperthyroidism. Material: peripheral blood or thyroid tissue (not recorded which).

The CDR3: CASSFQSTGGGEQYF. The CDR3 nucleotides are TGTGCCAGCAGTTTTCAGTCGACAGGGGGCGGCGAGCAGTACTTC. The chain is built from TRBV12-3 or TRBV12-4 and TRBJ2-7; 10 bases are a match to TRBD1. The V and J ends lost 3 bases and 6 bases, in that order; junction bases with no gene match: 8. The CDR3 totals 15 residues.